These 9 T cell receptor beta chains were all obtained from the same sample, sequenced in a study of cytomegalovirus exposure and HLA in healthy donors. PCR amplification relied on 60 Vbeta primers (plus 13 Jbeta primers). Only in-frame clones appear in the TCRdb table, and some are missing; sequencing was by immunoSEQ multiplex PCR. The sample is made up of about 170,000 clones, and the top ten hold about 0.79% of it. Sequencing was done on a sample of PBMCs. The receptors were sampled from a woman in her late teens or twenties in good health and CMV-seropositive.

DNA of the CDR3: TGTGCCAGCAGTTCCAGACACGACACTGAAGCTTTCTTT. This gives the protein CASSSRHDTEAFF. The V gene is TRBV6-6, the J gene TRBJ1-1; D gene uncertain. The CDR3 length is 13 residues. The V gene's germline CDR1 is MNHNY and CDR2 SVGAGI (reference sequence). V lost 4 bases, J lost 3 bases, and 9 bases lay in between.

The chain recombines TRBV10-3 with TRBJ2-1, with TRBD2 matching over 11 bases. Germline assignment: CDR1 ENHRY and CDR2 SYGVKD. There are 15 residues in the CDR3. With 3 bases clipped from V and 5 bases from J, the junction kept 3 bases outside the gene matches. The CDR3 nucleotides are TGTGCCATCAGTGATTTGGGACTAGCGGACAATGAGCAGTTCTTC. Translated, it gives CAISDLGLADNEQFF.

V usage is TRBV19 and J usage is TRBJ1-4; the D gene is possibly TRBD1 (6 bases). The V gene lost 1 base and the J gene lost 11 bases, with 11 bases spanning the gap. This CDR3 contains 13 residues. Germline lookup yields CDR1 LNHDA and CDR2 SQIVND (reference sequence). CDR3 DNA sequence: TGTGCCAGTAGTATAGTTGGGACACCTAAACTGTTTTTT. Protein: CASSIVGTPKLFF.

The chain joins TRBV11-2 to TRBJ1-1; D not resolved. CDR3 length equals 15 residues. Looked up from germline, CDR1 is SGHAT and CDR2 is FQNNGV. V was trimmed by 5 bases and J by 6 bases, leaving 19 bases between them. The CDR3 region is CASSPVRGRAPEAFF. The DNA of the CDR3 is TGTGCCAGCAGCCCCGTACGGGGTCGCGCGCCTGAAGCTTTCTTT.

The gene calls are TRBV7-9 and TRBJ2-3, with D perhaps TRBD2 (6 bases). The germline V gene encodes CDR1 SEHNR and CDR2 FQNEAQ (reference sequence). CDR3 length equals 17 residues. V was shortened by 0 bases and J by 6 bases, with 19 bases between the two germline ends. The CDR3: CASSLANRPGTLDTQYF. The DNA for the CDR3 is TGTGCCAGCAGCTTAGCGAACAGGCCAGGGACTCTTGATACGCAGTATTTT.

In DNA form, the CDR3 reads TGTGCCAGCAGCTCCGGACTAGTCACTGTCAACGAGCAGTACTTC. Translated: CASSSGLVTVNEQYF. The chain links TRBV5-6 to TRBJ2-7, with TRBD2 matching over 7 bases. Trimming cost V 3 bases and J 5 bases; bases outside gene matches: 11. Germline CDR1 reads SGHDT; CDR2 reads YYEEEE. This CDR3 is 15 amino acids long.

The V and J genes are TRBV7-9 and TRBJ2-1, with 11 bases that match TRBD2. The V gene's germline CDR1 is SEHNR and CDR2 FQNEAQ (reference sequence). V was clipped by 4 bases and J by 6 bases; unmatched bases: 17. This CDR3 region has 19 residues. In DNA form, the CDR3 reads TGTGCCAGCAGCTCCGACCGGACTAGCGGGCTCTCGGAGCGCAATGAGCAGTTCTTC. Translated, it gives CASSSDRTSGLSERNEQFF.

CDR3 region: CASSLFGILNSPLHF. The CDR3 nucleotides are TGTGCCAGCAGCTTGTTCGGGATTCTTAATTCACCCCTCCACTTT. V gene TRBV5-5 combines with J gene TRBJ1-6; the D is unclear. This CDR3 is built from 15 residues. In germline, CDR1 is SGHKS, CDR2 YYEKEE (reference sequence). Trimming took 1 base from V and 6 from J, leaving 11 bases between them.

This rearrangement joins TRBV5-4 to TRBJ2-5; 7 bases are a match to TRBD2. The germline CDR1 and CDR2 sequences are SGHNT and YYREEE (reference sequence). V shed 1 base and J 5 bases; nucleotides not matched to a gene: 5. This CDR3 is 14 amino acids long. The CDR3: CASSLTSAHETQYF. CDR3 nucleotide sequence: TGTGCCAGCAGCTTGACTAGCGCACACGAGACCCAGTACTTC.